These T cell receptor beta chains were read from a single sample in a study of blood T cell repertoires in COVID-19. Profiled with immunoSEQ multiplex PCR; TCRdb holds only in-frame clones, not every one. This sample has about 320,000 clones, with roughly nine tenths found just once. Sequencing was performed on PBMCs or T cells enriched from blood (not recorded which). These receptor sequences come from a man aged 55 to 70 who had recovered from COVID-19. The CDR3 runs from the conserved cysteine through the conserved F or W. The D gene is left open where the match is weak. Rows may omit the clone size; those that give it use once, few, many or a size class.

CDR3	DNA	D	V	J	size
CASSPTQAKNTEAFF	TGTGCCAGCAGCCCCACGCAGGCCAAGAACACTGAAGCTTTCTTT	NA	TRBV4-2	TRBJ1-1	NA
CASSHRSSGANVLTF	TGTGCCAGCAGCCACCGGTCCTCTGGGGCCAACGTCCTGACTTTC	NA	TRBV13	TRBJ2-6	NA
CASSQAGGYNSPLHF	TGTGCCAGCAGCCAAGCTGGAGGGTATAATTCACCCCTCCACTTT	NA	TRBV3-1/TRBV3-2	TRBJ1-6	NA
CASIPPGVNTEAFF	TGTGCCAGCATCCCGCCGGGAGTGAACACTGAAGCTTTCTTT	NA	TRBV7-9	TRBJ1-1	NA
CASKLTDSNQPQHF	TGTGCCAGCAAACTGACAGATAGCAATCAGCCCCAGCATTTT	NA	TRBV2	TRBJ1-5	NA
CASSSPTGANTGELFF	TGTGCCAGCAGCTCGCCGACAGGGGCGAACACCGGGGAGCTGTTTTTT	TRBD1	TRBV5-4	TRBJ2-2	few
CASSSTGPDTIYF	TGTGCCAGCAGTTCGACAGGGCCGGACACCATATATTTT	TRBD1	TRBV28	TRBJ1-3	NA
CASSLGRSYEQYF	TGTGCCAGCAGCTTAGGCCGGTCCTACGAGCAGTACTTC	NA	TRBV7-9	TRBJ2-7	NA
CASSFSGKGFF	TGTGCCAGCAGCTTTAGCGGGAAGGGGTTCTTC	TRBD2	TRBV11-2	TRBJ2-1	NA
CASSEGTATEAFF	TGTGCCAGCAGTGAAGGGACAGCCACTGAAGCTTTCTTT	TRBD1	TRBV6-4	TRBJ1-1	NA
CASSSLSGEYGNTIYF	TGTGCCAGCAGTTCCCTTTCGGGGGAATATGGAAACACCATATATTTT	NA	TRBV6-5	TRBJ1-3	NA
CATSDFRGNEQFF	TGTGCCACCAGTGATTTTCGGGGCAATGAGCAGTTCTTC	NA	TRBV24-1	TRBJ2-1	NA
CASSQIAGNFYEQYF	TGCGCCAGCAGCCAGATAGCGGGAAACTTCTACGAGCAGTACTTC	TRBD2	TRBV4-3	TRBJ2-7	NA
CAISEWTSGSYNEQFF	TGTGCCATCAGTGAGTGGACTAGCGGGTCCTACAATGAGCAGTTCTTC	TRBD2	TRBV10-3	TRBJ2-1	NA
CATSRDGVFNQPQHF	TGTGCCACCAGCAGAGATGGAGTCTTCAATCAGCCCCAGCATTTT	NA	TRBV15	TRBJ1-5	NA
CASSPGHRAEAFF	TGTGCCAGCAGCCCAGGGCATCGGGCCGAAGCTTTCTTT	NA	TRBV25-1	TRBJ1-1	NA
CASREAGANVLTF	TGTGCCAGCAGGGAGGCTGGGGCCAACGTCCTGACTTTC	NA	TRBV6-5	TRBJ2-6	once
CASSKLRTGALSAGNTIYF	TGTGCCAGCAGTAAACTACGGACAGGGGCCCTATCTGCTGGAAACACCATATATTTT	TRBD1	TRBV28	TRBJ1-3	NA
CASSRGTGGGNEQFF	TGTGCCAGCAGCCGCGGGACAGGGGGCGGGAATGAGCAGTTCTTC	TRBD1	TRBV3-1/TRBV3-2	TRBJ2-1	once
CASTGTGAPYEQYF	TGTGCCAGCACGGGGACAGGAGCCCCTTACGAGCAGTACTTC	TRBD1	TRBV2	TRBJ2-7	few
CATSRDGESGTEAFF	TGTGCCACCAGCAGAGACGGCGAGTCGGGGACTGAAGCTTTCTTT	NA	TRBV15	TRBJ1-1	once
CASSLSSSSYNEQFF	TGTGCCAGCAGCTTATCCTCCAGCTCCTACAATGAGCAGTTCTTC	NA	TRBV7-3	TRBJ2-1	NA
CASSLSGNTEAFF	TGTGCCAGCAGCTTATCGGGGAACACTGAAGCTTTCTTT	NA	TRBV7-9	TRBJ1-1	NA